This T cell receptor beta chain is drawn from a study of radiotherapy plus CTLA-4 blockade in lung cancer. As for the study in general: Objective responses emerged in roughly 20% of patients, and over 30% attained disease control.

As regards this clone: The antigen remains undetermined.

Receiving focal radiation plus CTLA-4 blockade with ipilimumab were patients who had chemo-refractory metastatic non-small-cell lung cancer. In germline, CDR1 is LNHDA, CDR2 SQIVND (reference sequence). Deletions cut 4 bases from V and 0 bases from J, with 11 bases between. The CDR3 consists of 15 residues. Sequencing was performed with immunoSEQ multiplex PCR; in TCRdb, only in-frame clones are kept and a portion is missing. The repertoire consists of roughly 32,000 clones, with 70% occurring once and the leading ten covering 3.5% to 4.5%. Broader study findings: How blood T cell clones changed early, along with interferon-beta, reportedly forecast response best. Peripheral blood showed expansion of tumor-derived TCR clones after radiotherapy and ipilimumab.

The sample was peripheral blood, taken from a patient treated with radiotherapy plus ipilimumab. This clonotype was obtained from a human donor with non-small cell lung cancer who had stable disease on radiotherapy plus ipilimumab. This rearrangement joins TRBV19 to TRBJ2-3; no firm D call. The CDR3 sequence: CASSKGPSSTDTQYF. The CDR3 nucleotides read TGTGCCAGTAGTAAGGGCCCCTCCAGCACAGATACGCAGTATTTT.